Below are 21 T cell receptor beta chains sequenced from a single sample in a study of shared clonotypes between healthy human individuals. TCRdb keeps only in-frame clones here, not all; method: immunoSEQ multiplex PCR. The table lists some 510,000 clones, more than 65% of them singletons. The sequenced sample was PBMCs. The receptors here all came from a middle-aged woman in good health. Some clones in this sample may be carry-over from other donors' samples.

This clone has a handful of counts. Other DNA sequences in the same sample also yield this CDR3. The rearrangement joins TRBV5-1 to TRBJ2-2; 13 nucleotides line up with TRBD2. The CDR3 length is 16 residues. Germline lookup yields CDR1 SGHRS and CDR2 YFSETQ. The V and J ends lost 0 bases and 4 bases, in that order; junction bases with no gene match: 0. The CDR3 coding sequence is TGCGCCAGCAGCTTGGGACTAGCGGGAGGCACCGGGGAGCTGTTTTTT. Residues: CASSLGLAGGTGELFF.

This clone appeared a few times. The chain joins TRBV28 to TRBJ1-1; D might be TRBD1 (5 bases). CDR1 MDHEN and CDR2 SYDVKM come from the germline V gene. This CDR3 contains 12 residues. The V end was cut by 5 bases, the J end by 10 bases, with 14 bases between. CDR3 sequence reads: CASSPGQWAAFF. The DNA of the CDR3 is TGTGCCAGCAGTCCAGGGCAATGGGCAGCTTTCTTT. Filled out from reference TRBV28 and TRBJ1-1, the complete variable domain reads DVKVTQSSRYLVKRTGEKVFLECVQDMDHENMFWYRQDPGLGLRLIYFSYDVKMKEKGDIPEGYSVSREKKERFSLILESASTNQTSMYLCASSPGQWAAFFGQGTRLTVV.

This sequence joins TRBV15 and TRBJ1-1; D unclear. Germline CDR1 and CDR2: LNHNV and YYDKDF (reference sequence). V gave up 1 base and J gave up 1 base, with 13 bases separating them. CDR3 length: 16 amino acids. CDR3 loop: CATSRGGSLANTEAFF. CDR3 DNA: TGTGCCACCAGCAGAGGGGGAAGTCTGGCGAACACTGAAGCTTTCTTT.

This clone was detected once. V usage is TRBV18 and J usage is TRBJ1-1; possibly TRBD1 for D (5 bases). V lost 3 bases, J lost 4 bases, and 12 bases lay in between. The CDR3 extends over 14 amino acids. CDR1 is KGHSH, CDR2 LQKENI, per germline. The CDR3 DNA is TGTGCCAGCTCACCGGGGGGGGGAAGCACTGAAGCTTTCTTT. It encodes CASSPGGGSTEAFF. Filled out from reference TRBV18 and TRBJ1-1, the complete variable domain reads NAGVMQNPRHLVRRRGQEARLRCSPMKGHSHVYWYRQLPEEGLKFMVYLQKENIIDESGMPKERFSAEFPKEGPSILRIQQVVRGDSAAYFCASSPGGGSTEAFFGQGTRLTVV.

The genes are TRBV7-8 and TRBJ2-5; tentative D call: TRBD1 (5 bases). With 2 bases removed from V and 2 bases from J, the gap between germline ends came to 9 bases. Germline V lookup: CDR1 SGHVS, CDR2 FQNEAQ. This CDR3 is built from 14 residues. CDR3 in amino acids: CASSLRQTQETQYF. The CDR3 coding sequence is TGTGCCAGCAGCTTAAGACAGACTCAAGAGACCCAGTACTTC.

This chain uses TRBV7-9 with TRBJ1-2, with 8 bases that match TRBD1. CDR1 SEHNR and CDR2 FQNEAQ come from the germline V gene (reference sequence). V shed 5 bases and J 4 bases; nucleotides not matched to a gene: 6. The CDR3 runs 14 residues. CDR3 protein: CASSPTGASYGYTF. In nucleotides, the CDR3 is TGTGCCAGCAGCCCGACAGGGGCTAGCTATGGCTACACCTTC.

V gene TRBV18 combines with J gene TRBJ1-4; 8 nucleotides align to TRBD1. V dropped 0 bases and J dropped 3; count of bases not matched to a gene: 9. The CDR3 runs 18 residues. Germline V gene sequence: CDR1 KGHSH, CDR2 LQKENI. The CDR3 sequence: CASSPPLQGAFSNEKLFF. The CDR3 nucleotides are TGTGCCAGCTCACCACCGCTTCAGGGGGCTTTCTCTAATGAAAAACTGTTTTTT.

This sequence joins TRBV5-1 and TRBJ2-5; D gene unclear. The V end lost 0 bases, the J end lost 2 bases, and 8 bases lay between the germline ends. This CDR3 is built from 14 residues. Per the germline V gene, CDR1 is SGHRS and CDR2 is YFSETQ. CDR3 sequence: CASSLGPNQETQYF. The CDR3 DNA reads TGCGCCAGCAGCTTGGGACCCAATCAAGAGACCCAGTACTTC.

The CDR3 DNA sequence: TGTGCCAGCTCGAGACAGAGCACTGAAGCTTTCTTT. This encodes CASSRQSTEAFF. The chain combines TRBV6-6 with TRBJ1-1, with TRBD1 as a possible D gene (5 bases). The CDR3 length is 12 residues. V was cut by 8 bases and J by 4 bases, with 11 bases left in between. In germline, CDR1 is MNHNY, CDR2 SVGAGI (reference sequence).

The chain combines TRBV30 with TRBJ1-4; D is perhaps TRBD1 (6 bases). This CDR3 contains 13 residues. The germline CDR1 and CDR2 sequences are GTSNPN and SVGIG (reference sequence). The V gene lost 2 bases and the J gene lost 4 bases, with 8 bases spanning the gap. CDR3 in DNA: TGTGCCTGGAGTCGGGGGCTTAATGAAAAACTGTTTTTT. It yields the protein CAWSRGLNEKLFF.

The chain employs TRBV28 and TRBJ2-1, with D unresolved. With 6 bases removed from V and 0 bases from J, the gap between germline ends came to 15 bases. Looked up from germline, CDR1 is MDHEN and CDR2 is SYDVKM. The CDR3 has 16 residues. CDR3 amino acids: CASRTPGLSSYNEQFF. In nucleotides, the CDR3 is TGTGCCAGCAGAACCCCCGGGTTAAGCTCCTACAATGAGCAGTTCTTC.

This clone was detected only a few times. V usage is TRBV2 and J usage is TRBJ2-4, with D tentatively TRBD1 (5 bases). This CDR3 is built from 16 residues. The V end lost 1 base, the J end lost 6 bases, and 16 bases lay between the germline ends. The germline V gene has CDR1 SNHLY and CDR2 FYNNEI. The CDR3 region is CASSEVRWGLGNIQYF. The CDR3 bases are TGTGCCAGCAGTGAAGTTCGGTGGGGCCTGGGAAACATTCAGTACTTC.

The V and J genes are TRBV5-1 and TRBJ1-1; the match to TRBD1 covers 8 bases. V shed 2 bases and J 5 bases; nucleotides not matched to a gene: 8. This CDR3 comprises 15 residues. The germline gives CDR1 SGHRS, CDR2 YFSETQ. The CDR3 sequence is CASSLGQGGRTEAFF. Here the CDR3 DNA reads TGCGCCAGCAGCTTAGGACAGGGAGGCAGGACTGAAGCTTTCTTT.

The chain's CDR3 is CASSYRLAGLPHEQFF. CDR3 coding DNA: TGTGCCAGCAGTTATAGGCTAGCGGGTCTCCCCCATGAGCAGTTCTTC. This rearrangement joins TRBV6-6 to TRBJ2-1; 8 bases fit TRBD2. V was pared by 3 bases and J by 8 bases, with 12 bases of the junction left unmatched. The CDR3 runs 16 residues. Germline lookup yields CDR1 MNHNY and CDR2 SVGAGI (reference sequence).

This chain links TRBV18 with TRBJ2-7; D not resolved. V lost 3 bases and J 3 bases, leaving 9 bases between the germline ends. Germline assignment: CDR1 KGHSH and CDR2 LQKENI. CDR3 length equals 13 residues. The CDR3 DNA sequence: TGTGCCAGCTCACCTACACCCAACTACGAGCAGTACTTC. It translates to CASSPTPNYEQYF.

The J gene is TRBJ2-7, the V gene TRBV7-9; no clear D. The germline gives CDR1 SEHNR, CDR2 FQNEAQ (reference sequence). The CDR3 sequence is 14 residues long. Trimming removed 1 base from V and 3 bases from J, with 10 bases in between. CDR3: CASSLVDTHYEQYF. The CDR3 DNA sequence: TGTGCCAGCAGCTTAGTTGACACTCACTACGAGCAGTACTTC.

The chain links TRBV27 to TRBJ1-4; D unresolved. The CDR3 totals 15 residues. V was pared by 10 bases and J by 0 bases, with 15 bases between. The germline V gene encodes CDR1 MNHEY and CDR2 SMNVEV (reference sequence). The DNA of the CDR3 is TGTGCCACGCGGCAGTTGGGGACAACTAATGAAAAACTGTTTTTT. As protein: CATRQLGTTNEKLFF.

The rearrangement joins TRBV27 to TRBJ2-1; D might be TRBD1 (6 bases). V was pared by 8 bases and J by 4 bases, with 18 bases between. CDR3 size: 15 residues. Germline CDR1 is MNHEY and CDR2 is SMNVEV (reference sequence). In nucleotides, the CDR3 is TGTGCCAGCTCTACGATGGGGGCGAATTACAATGAGCAGTTCTTC. Its translation: CASSTMGANYNEQFF.

V is TRBV30 and J is TRBJ1-2; weak D call: TRBD1 (5 bases). Trimming removed 0 bases from V and 7 bases from J, with 12 bases in between. CDR1 is GTSNPN, CDR2 SVGIG, per germline (reference sequence). This CDR3 contains 13 residues. CDR3 loop: CAWSVARASGYTF. The CDR3 bases are TGTGCCTGGAGTGTCGCCAGGGCGAGTGGCTACACCTTC.

The V gene is TRBV5-1, the J gene TRBJ2-5, with D maybe TRBD2 (6 bases). The CDR3 has 16 residues. Germline V gene data show CDR1 as SGHRS and CDR2 as YFSETQ. Trimming took off 0 bases at V and 2 bases at J, with 14 bases between the two ends. CDR3 residues: CASSLAGGGGQETQYF. CDR3 nucleotide sequence: TGCGCCAGCAGCTTGGCTGGGGGAGGTGGGCAAGAGACCCAGTACTTC. The variable domain in full, with the rest retrieved from reference TRBV5-1 and TRBJ2-5, is KAGVTQTPRYLIKTRGQQVTLSCSPISGHRSVSWYQQTPGQGLQFLFEYFSETQRNKGNFPGRFSGRQFSNSRSEMNVSTLELGDSALYLCASSLAGGGGQETQYFGPGTRLLVL.

V and J are TRBV6-6 and TRBJ1-2; no clear D gene. The length of the CDR3 is 15 residues. The V gene lost 10 bases and the J gene lost 4 bases, with 22 bases spanning the gap. Per germline, CDR1 MNHNY and CDR2 SVGAGI (reference sequence). CDR3 sequence: CATNPTTADLYGYTF. Written as DNA, the CDR3 is TGTGCCACAAACCCGACCACGGCGGACCTCTATGGCTACACCTTC.